This T cell receptor beta chain was found in a study of radiotherapy plus CTLA-4 blockade in lung cancer. General study points: After radiotherapy and ipilimumab, tumor-derived clones expanded in peripheral blood. Response, reportedly, was best predicted by interferon-beta along with early blood T cell clone dynamics.

Repertoires were generated with immunoSEQ multiplex PCR, while TCRdb's copy carries only in-frame clones and drops some. The sample carries more than 90,000 clones, 88% recorded once. With respect to this clone: What it binds is unknown.

Germline CDR1 SGDLS, CDR2 YYNGEE. Losses at the gene ends were 0 bases for V and 8 bases for J; bases not matched to a gene: 3. CDR3 size: 15 residues. The clonotype originates from a human donor with non-small cell lung cancer that progressed on radiotherapy plus ipilimumab. Source: peripheral blood, taken from a patient treated with radiotherapy plus ipilimumab. The chain joins TRBV9 to TRBJ2-1; 12 nucleotides align to TRBD1. The CDR3 region is CASSVGDRGPYEQFF. In DNA form, the CDR3 reads TGTGCCAGCAGCGTAGGGGACAGGGGGCCCTATGAGCAGTTCTTC.